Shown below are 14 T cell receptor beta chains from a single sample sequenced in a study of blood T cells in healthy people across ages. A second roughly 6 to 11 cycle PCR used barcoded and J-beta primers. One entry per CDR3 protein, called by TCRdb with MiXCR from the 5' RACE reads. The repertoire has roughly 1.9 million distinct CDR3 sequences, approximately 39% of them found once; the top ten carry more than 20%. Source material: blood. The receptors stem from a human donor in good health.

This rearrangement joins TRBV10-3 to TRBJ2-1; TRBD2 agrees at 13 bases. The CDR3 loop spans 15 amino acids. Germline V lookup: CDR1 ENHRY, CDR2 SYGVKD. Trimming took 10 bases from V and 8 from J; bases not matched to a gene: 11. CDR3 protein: CATVAGGLAGDEQFF. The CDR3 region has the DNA TGTGCCACCGTGGCCGGCGGACTAGCGGGGGATGAGCAGTTCTTC.

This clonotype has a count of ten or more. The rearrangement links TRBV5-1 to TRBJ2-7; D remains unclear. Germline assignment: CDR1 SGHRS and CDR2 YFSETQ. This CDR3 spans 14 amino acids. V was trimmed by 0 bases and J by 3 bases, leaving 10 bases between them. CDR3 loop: CASSLGVGYYEQYF. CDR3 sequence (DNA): TGCGCCAGCAGCTTGGGAGTCGGGTACTACGAGCAGTACTTC.

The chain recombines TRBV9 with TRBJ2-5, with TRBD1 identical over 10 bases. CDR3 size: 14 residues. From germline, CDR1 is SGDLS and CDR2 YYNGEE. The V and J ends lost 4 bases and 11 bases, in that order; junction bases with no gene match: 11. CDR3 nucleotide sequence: TGTGCCAGCAGCAAGGGACAGGGGTCGTACGGGCAGTACTTC. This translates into CASSKGQGSYGQYF.

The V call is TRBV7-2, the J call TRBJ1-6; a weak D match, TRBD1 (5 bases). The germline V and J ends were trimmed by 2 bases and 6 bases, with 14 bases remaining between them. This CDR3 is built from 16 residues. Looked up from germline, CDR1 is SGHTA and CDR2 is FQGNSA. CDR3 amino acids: CASSLRPARANSPLHF. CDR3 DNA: TGTGCCAGCAGCTTACGGCCGGCCAGGGCTAATTCACCCCTCCACTTT.

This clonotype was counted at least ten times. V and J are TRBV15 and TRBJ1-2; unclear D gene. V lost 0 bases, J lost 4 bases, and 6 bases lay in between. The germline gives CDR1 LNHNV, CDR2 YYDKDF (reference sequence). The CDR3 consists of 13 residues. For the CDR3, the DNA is TGTGCCACCAGCAGAGATAACGTCTATGGCTACACCTTC. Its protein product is CATSRDNVYGYTF.

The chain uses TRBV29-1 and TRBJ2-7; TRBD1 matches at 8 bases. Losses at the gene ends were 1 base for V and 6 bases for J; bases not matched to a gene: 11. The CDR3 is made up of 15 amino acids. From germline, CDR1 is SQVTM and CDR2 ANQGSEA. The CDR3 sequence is CSVEGRTGITAEQYF. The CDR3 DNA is TGCAGCGTTGAAGGGAGGACAGGGATTACGGCCGAGCAGTACTTC.

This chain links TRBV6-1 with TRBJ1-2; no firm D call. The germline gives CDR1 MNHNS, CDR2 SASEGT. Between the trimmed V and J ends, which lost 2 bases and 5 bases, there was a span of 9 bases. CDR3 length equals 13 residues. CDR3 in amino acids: CASSEYIGYGYTF. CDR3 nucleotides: TGTGCCAGCAGTGAATATATCGGGTATGGCTACACCTTC.

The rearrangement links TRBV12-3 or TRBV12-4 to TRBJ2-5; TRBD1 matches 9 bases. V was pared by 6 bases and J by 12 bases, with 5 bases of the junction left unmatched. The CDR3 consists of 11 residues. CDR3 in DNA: TGTGCCAGCAGCCAGGACAGGGGCAAGTACTTC. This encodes CASSQDRGKYF.

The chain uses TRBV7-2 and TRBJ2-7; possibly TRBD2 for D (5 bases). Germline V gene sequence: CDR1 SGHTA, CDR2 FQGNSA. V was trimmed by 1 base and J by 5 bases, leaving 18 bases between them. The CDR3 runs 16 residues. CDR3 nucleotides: TGTGCCAGCAGCTTAGATGGAACAGCAGCGGACCACGAGCAGTACTTC. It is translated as CASSLDGTAADHEQYF.

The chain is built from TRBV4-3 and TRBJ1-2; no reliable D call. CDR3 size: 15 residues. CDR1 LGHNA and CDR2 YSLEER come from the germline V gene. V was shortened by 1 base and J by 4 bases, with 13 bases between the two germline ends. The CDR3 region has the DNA TGCGCCAGCAGCCAAGTAAGGGAATTTTCCTATGGCTACACCTTC. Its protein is CASSQVREFSYGYTF.

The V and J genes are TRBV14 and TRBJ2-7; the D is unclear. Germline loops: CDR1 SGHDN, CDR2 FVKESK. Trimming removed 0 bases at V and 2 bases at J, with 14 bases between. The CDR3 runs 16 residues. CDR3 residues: CASSQEFGSETYEQYF. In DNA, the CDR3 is TGTGCCAGCAGCCAAGAGTTTGGCAGTGAAACCTACGAGCAGTACTTC.

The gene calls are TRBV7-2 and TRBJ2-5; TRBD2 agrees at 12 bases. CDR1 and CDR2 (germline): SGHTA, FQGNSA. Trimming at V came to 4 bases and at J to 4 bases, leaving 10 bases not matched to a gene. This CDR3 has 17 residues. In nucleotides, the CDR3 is TGTGCCAGCAGCTCGCAGACTAGCGGGGGTTTCGGAGAGACCCAGTACTTC. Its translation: CASSSQTSGGFGETQYF.

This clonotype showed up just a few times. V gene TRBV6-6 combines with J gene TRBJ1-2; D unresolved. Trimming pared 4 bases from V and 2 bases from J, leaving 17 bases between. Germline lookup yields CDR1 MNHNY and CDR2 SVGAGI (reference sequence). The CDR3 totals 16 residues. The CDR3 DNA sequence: TGTGCCAGCAGTTCCATAGGTTTACGGGAAAACTATGGCTACACCTTC. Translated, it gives CASSSIGLRENYGYTF.

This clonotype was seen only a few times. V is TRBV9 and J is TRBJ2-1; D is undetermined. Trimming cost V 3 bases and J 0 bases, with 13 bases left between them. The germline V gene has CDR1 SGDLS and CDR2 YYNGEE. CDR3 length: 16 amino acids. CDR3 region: CASSANMRFSYNEQFF. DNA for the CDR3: TGTGCCAGCAGCGCTAACATGAGATTCTCCTACAATGAGCAGTTCTTC.